This T cell receptor (beta chain) is drawn from a study of shared clonotypes between healthy human individuals (dated by TCRdb to the early 2020s). About the full investigation: A couple of women and a few men aged 18 to 49 years were included in the cohort. Per donor, three plates each were used for CD4 naive and CD4 memory, two for CD8 naive, and one for CD8 memory. The study deeply sequenced blood TCR repertoires of about five healthy adults to estimate repertoire size and the extent of clonotype sharing between individuals. Different laboratories and diverse techniques were used to prepare libraries and sequence TCR repertoires, to increase sequencing depth and limit assay-specific biases. Each donor's leukapheresis produced roughly between about 0.8 and 8.9 billion PBMCs.

Healthy HIV-negative adults with no recently reported acute infections or vaccinations were included as donors. Every donor was a Caucasian adult residing in Nashville, Tennessee, USA. Magnetic negative selection was used to enrich CD4+ T cells, after which naive cells were positively selected on CD45RA and the negative fraction became the memory subset. After blood collection by leukapheresis, PBMCs were isolated using Ficoll-Histopaque density gradient centrifugation and then cryopreserved in the vapor phase of liquid nitrogen. Analytical flow cytometry was used to check the purity and quantity of every magnetically sorted T cell population. Genomic DNA was isolated from every sorted fraction and measured by UV absorbance on a Nanodrop 2000c. Overall results and qualifications from the work: Only blood was sampled, and tissue TCR repertoires likely differ from those in blood. Clonotypes shared by all four sorted-subset donors showed higher generation probabilities than non-shared clonotypes. Because the study included only a small number of donors, the genetic and exposure-history diversity represented was limited. Based on pairwise subsampling, the degree of clonotype sharing among donors was expected to be affected by sequencing depth. Estimated clonotype richness was generally larger for naive than for memory subsets. Across a few donors, approximately 5% of naive CD4, roughly 3.8% of naive CD8, 2.3% of memory CD4, and approximately 0.4% of memory CD8 clonotypes were shared. Rarefaction of sorted-subset datasets indicated incomplete sequencing despite the large sequencing depth.

Using the deep immunoSEQ assay, TCR CDR3 regions were amplified from genomic DNA by multiplex PCR. Genomic DNA extracted from each cell subset was distributed evenly over all wells of several immunoSEQ 96-well plates, and each plate served as one replicate. For sorted subsets, roughly 200 ng genomic DNA, equal to about 30,000 T cell genomes, was loaded into each replicate PCR. Purified libraries were measured with a Qubit 3.0 fluorometer, size-checked on a Bioanalyzer 2100, and measured again with the KAPA Library Quantification kit. Each immunoSEQ 96-well plate was sequenced on its own single-read 150-cycle Illumina NextSeq 550 flow cell. Turning to the authors' computational methods: Because the immunoSEQ output included only junctional sequences and no quality scores, the filtering could not be the same as the filtering used for full-length reads. To assign V/J genes and CDR3, sequences were annotated using PyIR, a Python wrapper for IgBLAST v1.9, with IMGT germline references. Reads with weak V/J assignments (E-value above 1e-6), missing CDR3, stop codons, out-of-frame junctions, or ambiguous translated residues were removed. V3J clonotypes were defined as sequences sharing an identical inferred V gene, J gene, and CDR3 amino acid sequence. The percentage overlap between two repertoires was calculated by dividing the number of shared unique clonotypes by the size of the smaller repertoire. RTK rarefaction, the Chao1 estimator, and Recon v2.1 estimates of unobserved clonotypes were used to assess repertoire richness. Generation probabilities were computed with OLGA for all TCRbeta clonotypes obtained by the gDNA method from a few donors. Entries here come from immuneACCESS through TCRdb and include only in-frame sequences with V and J called. Some clones fail to appear in such tables; in the studies checked, an unresolved V gene covers under half of the shortfall, and the cause of the remainder is unknown. V and J calls and clone size are copied from that table; D and trimming were computed from the DNA. The sample has some 1 million clones on record, more than 60% of them singletons. Around 1.5% of the sample belongs to the ten largest clones.

In regard to this clone: Its antigen is still unknown. Base qualities are missing; no much larger clone stands one base away.

For CDR1 and CDR2, the germline V gene lists LGHNA and YSLEER. The CDR3 runs 18 amino acids, cysteine and phenylalanine included. The retained sequence is limited to the CDR3, 54 bases, with the frame set at the first base. Trimming at the junction amounts to 0 bases on V and 4 bases on J, and the germline ends lie 19 bases apart. Here the chain combines TRBV4-3 and TRBJ1-3, with no reliable assignment of the D segment. This clonotype was sampled from a man between 18 and 29 years old in good health. Sequenced input: memory CD4+ T cells sorted from blood. The cell subset or site label of this sample denotes: CD45RA-negative fraction. The DNA sequence is given as TGCGCCAGCAGCCAAGAAAGGTATCTTCGCGAGAGGGGAAACACCATATATTTT. Translated, it gives CASSQERYLRERGNTIYF.